Below, 18 T cell receptor beta chains from the same sample are listed, as sequenced in a study of T-cell reconstitution after alpha-beta-depleted transplantation in children. A library of TCRbeta sequences, prepared with unique molecular identifiers, was generated. MiXCR, run by TCRdb on the PCR reads, gives a single entry per CDR3 protein. The table has 480,000 or so distinct CDR3 sequences, over 9.5% seen once. The source material was PBMCs, sampled before TCRalphabeta/CD19-depleted stem cell transplant. The receptor source for this set is a child aged 2 to 15 with inherited bone marrow failure, due to receive a stem cell transplant.

The gene calls are TRBV12-3 or TRBV12-4 and TRBJ1-6, with TRBD1 identical over 7 bases. V lost 3 bases and J lost 6; bases outside the gene matches: 8. The length of the CDR3 is 16 residues. The CDR3 DNA reads as TGTGCCAGCAGTTTTCCGTGGGGACAGACTAATTCACCCCTCCACTTT. Amino acids: CASSFPWGQTNSPLHF.

This clonotype was seen repeatedly, ten times or more. This chain joins TRBV20-1 and TRBJ2-1; TRBD2 might be the D (6 bases). V lost 4 bases and J lost 1, with 8 bases in between. From germline, CDR1 is DFQATT and CDR2 SNEGSKA (reference sequence). The CDR3 consists of 13 residues. The CDR3 nucleotides are TGCAGTGCTATGGCGGGGTCCTACAATGAGCAGTTCTTC. Translating gives CSAMAGSYNEQFF.

In this sample, this clonotype turned up a few times. This sequence joins TRBV4-2 and TRBJ2-1; 7 bases agree with TRBD1. Germline V lookup: CDR1 LGHNA, CDR2 YNFKEQ. There are 16 residues in the CDR3. V lost 3 bases and J lost 10; bases outside the gene matches: 15. This CDR3 reads CASSHQGGGLLGEQFF. Here the CDR3 DNA reads TGTGCCAGCAGCCATCAAGGGGGCGGACTTTTAGGCGAGCAGTTCTTC.

This clonotype was counted at least ten times. The V gene is TRBV20-1, the J gene TRBJ2-3; TRBD2 aligns across 9 bases. This CDR3 is built from 17 residues. Germline lookup yields CDR1 DFQATT and CDR2 SNEGSKA (reference sequence). Trimming cost V 1 base and J 4 bases; bases outside gene matches: 12. CDR3 protein: CSARGRVAGAPADTQYF. The CDR3 coding sequence is TGCAGTGCTAGAGGGAGGGTAGCGGGAGCCCCGGCAGATACGCAGTATTTT.

The table lists this clonotype with many counts. V is TRBV6-1 and J is TRBJ2-7; TRBD1 is a possible D gene (6 bases). V lost 1 base and J 2 bases, leaving 15 bases between the germline ends. Germline V gene data show CDR1 as MNHNS and CDR2 as SASEGT. There are 16 residues in the CDR3. The CDR3 DNA is TGTGCCAGCAGTGAAGGTTGGGGGCCGATGACCTACGAGCAGTACTTC. Protein: CASSEGWGPMTYEQYF.

This clonotype was detected ten times or more. CDR3 loop: CASSTRQGKEFF. The DNA for the CDR3 is TGTGCCAGCAGTACACGACAGGGAAAGGAATTTTTT. The J gene is TRBJ1-4, the V gene TRBV12-3 or TRBV12-4, with 7 bases matching TRBD1. V lost 5 bases, J lost 17 bases, and 11 bases stayed unmatched. The CDR3 extends over 12 amino acids.

This clonotype was seen ten or more times. This chain links TRBV4-2 with TRBJ1-1, with TRBD1 as a possible D gene (6 bases). The CDR3 runs to 21 residues. Germline assignment: CDR1 LGHNA and CDR2 YNFKEQ. V was shortened by 0 bases and J by 4 bases, with 30 bases between the two germline ends. The CDR3, as DNA: TGTGCCAGCAGCCAAGACCCCCTGTTGGTCTGGGGGGCATATGTTATCACTGAAGCTTTCTTT. Translated, it gives CASSQDPLLVWGAYVITEAFF.

This chain joins TRBV20-1 and TRBJ2-3; weak D call: TRBD2 (6 bases). The germline V gene encodes CDR1 DFQATT and CDR2 SNEGSKA (reference sequence). V gave up 4 bases and J gave up 4 bases, with 15 bases separating them. The CDR3 is 14 residues long. The CDR3 DNA reads as TGCAGTGCTACGCCTTGGAGGGGCGCAGATACGCAGTATTTT. Its protein is CSATPWRGADTQYF.

This clonotype was found a few times. The chain combines TRBV23-1 with TRBJ2-5; D remains ambiguous. TRBV23-1 is reported as an ORF; its role is uncertain. V gave up 6 bases and J gave up 4 bases, with 18 bases separating them. CDR3 length: 15 amino acids. The CDR3 DNA sequence: TGCGCCAGCAGGGGCAGCCCGGCCCTCGTAGAGACCCAGTACTTC. Residues: CASRGSPALVETQYF.

J is TRBJ2-7 and V is TRBV20-1; D could derive from TRBD1 or TRBD2 (5 bases each). Trimming cost V 4 bases and J 0 bases, with 16 bases left between them. Germline values: CDR1 DFQATT, CDR2 SNEGSKA (reference sequence). The CDR3 extends over 15 amino acids. CDR3 protein: CSAKFGTASSYEQYF. DNA for the CDR3: TGCAGTGCTAAATTCGGGACGGCGAGCTCCTACGAGCAGTACTTC.

This clonotype was seen repeatedly, ten times or more. The chain combines TRBV6-2 or TRBV6-3 with TRBJ2-2; 8 bases fit TRBD2. CDR1 is MNHEY, CDR2 SVGEGT, per germline. Germline trimming cut 5 bases from V and 6 bases from J; bases unmatched to any gene: 5. The CDR3 runs to 14 residues. This CDR3 reads CASSTGLGAGELFF. The CDR3 DNA reads TGTGCCAGCAGTACGGGACTAGGGGCCGGGGAGCTGTTTTTT.

At least ten counts were recorded for this clonotype. The V and J genes are TRBV12-3 or TRBV12-4 and TRBJ2-1, with TRBD2 matching over 9 bases. The CDR3 contains 14 residues. The CDR3 loop reads CVLGEAGGPDEQFF. For the CDR3, the DNA is TGTGTCCTGGGGGAGGCGGGAGGGCCCGATGAGCAGTTCTTC.

Comments on this clonotype: With a much larger clone just one base away, this may be a read error. V is TRBV4-1 and J is TRBJ2-1; 7 nucleotides match TRBD2. The CDR3 is made up of 17 amino acids. Germline-derived CDR1 and CDR2 are MGHRA and YSYEKL. Trimming at V came to 1 base and at J to 0 bases, leaving 6 bases not matched to a gene. In DNA form, the CDR3 reads TGCGCCAGCAGCCAAGGTCGGGGGGTGGGCTCCTACAATGAGCAGTTCTTC. This codes for CASSQGRGVGSYNEQFF.

This clonotype was counted ten times or more. This chain uses TRBV5-1 with TRBJ2-3, with a weak D call TRBD1 (5 bases). The CDR3 totals 13 residues. V lost 0 bases and J lost 8, with 10 bases in between. The germline V gene encodes CDR1 SGHRS and CDR2 YFSETQ. The CDR3 DNA reads TGCGCCAGCAGCTTGGAACCCAGGGCTACGCAGTATTTT. Amino acids: CASSLEPRATQYF.

Ten or more counts support this clonotype. This chain links TRBV12-3 or TRBV12-4 with TRBJ2-5; D perhaps matches TRBD2 (6 bases). The length of the CDR3 is 13 residues. Trimming removed 7 bases from V and 4 bases from J, with 13 bases in between. The CDR3 DNA reads as TGTGCCAGCACCCGGGGGAGGCGAGAGACCCAGTACTTC. It yields the protein CASTRGRRETQYF.

Remarks on this clonotype: This clone may be a read error of a much larger clone one base away. The rearrangement uses TRBV7-8 and TRBJ2-1; D is uncertain. Looked up from germline, CDR1 is SGHVS and CDR2 is FQNEAQ. This CDR3 has 16 amino acids. Here the CDR3 DNA reads TGTGCCAGCAGCTTAGAAGGCCCAAGCTCCTACAATGACCAGTTCTTC. Translating gives CASSLEGPSSYNDQFF.

This clonotype was seen a handful of times. The chain recombines TRBV20-1 with TRBJ2-2; TRBD2 agrees at 12 bases. The CDR3 loop spans 15 amino acids. Germline assignment: CDR1 DFQATT and CDR2 SNEGSKA (reference sequence). The junction had 4 bases not matched to a gene; V was cut back by 3 bases and J by 5 bases. CDR3 sequence reads: CSASGLAGRTGELFF. The CDR3 DNA reads as TGCAGTGCTAGCGGACTAGCGGGACGTACCGGGGAGCTGTTTTTT.

This clonotype occurred many times. CDR3 sequence reads: CASSHVHEQYF. The CDR3 DNA follows: TGTGCCAGCAGCCACGTCCACGAGCAGTACTTC. The chain employs TRBV5-6 and TRBJ2-7; unclear D gene. Per germline, CDR1 SGHDT and CDR2 YYEEEE. CDR3 length: 11 amino acids. The V end lost 4 bases, the J end lost 5 bases, and 7 bases lay between the germline ends.